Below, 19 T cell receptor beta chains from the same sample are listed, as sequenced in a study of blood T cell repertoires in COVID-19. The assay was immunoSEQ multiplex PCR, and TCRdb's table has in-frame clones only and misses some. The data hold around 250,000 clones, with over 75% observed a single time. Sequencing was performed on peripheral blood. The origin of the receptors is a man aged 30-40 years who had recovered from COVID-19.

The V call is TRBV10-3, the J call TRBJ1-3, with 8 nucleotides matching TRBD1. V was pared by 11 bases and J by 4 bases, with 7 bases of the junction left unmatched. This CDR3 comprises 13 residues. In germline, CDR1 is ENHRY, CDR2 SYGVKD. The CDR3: CAGSTGGGNTIYF. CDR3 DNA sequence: TGTGCCGGCTCAACAGGGGGAGGAAACACCATATATTTT.

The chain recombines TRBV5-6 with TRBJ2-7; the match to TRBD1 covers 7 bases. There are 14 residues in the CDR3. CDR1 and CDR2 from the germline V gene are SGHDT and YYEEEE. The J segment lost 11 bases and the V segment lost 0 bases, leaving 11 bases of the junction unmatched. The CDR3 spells CASSLVGTVKAEYF. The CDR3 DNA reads TGTGCCAGCAGCTTGGTCGGGACAGTAAAGGCGGAGTACTTC.

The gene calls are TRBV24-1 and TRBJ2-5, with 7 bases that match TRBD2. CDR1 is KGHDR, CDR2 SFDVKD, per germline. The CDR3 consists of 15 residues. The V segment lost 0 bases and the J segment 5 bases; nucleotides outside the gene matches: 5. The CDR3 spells CATSDLRGGKETQYF. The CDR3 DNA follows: TGTGCCACCAGTGATTTGCGCGGGGGTAAGGAGACCCAGTACTTC.

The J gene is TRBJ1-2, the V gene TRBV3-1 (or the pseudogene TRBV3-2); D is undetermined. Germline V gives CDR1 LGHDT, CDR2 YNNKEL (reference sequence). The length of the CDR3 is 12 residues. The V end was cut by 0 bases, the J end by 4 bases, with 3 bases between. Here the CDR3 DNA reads TGTGCCAGCAGCCAAGAGGCCTATGGCTACACCTTC. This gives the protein CASSQEAYGYTF.

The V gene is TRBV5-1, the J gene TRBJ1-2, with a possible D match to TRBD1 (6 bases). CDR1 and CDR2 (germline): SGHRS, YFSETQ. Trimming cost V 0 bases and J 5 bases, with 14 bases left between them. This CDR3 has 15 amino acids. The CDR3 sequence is CASSLDDRYRYGYTF. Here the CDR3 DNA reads TGCGCCAGCAGCTTGGATGACAGGTATCGGTATGGCTACACCTTC.

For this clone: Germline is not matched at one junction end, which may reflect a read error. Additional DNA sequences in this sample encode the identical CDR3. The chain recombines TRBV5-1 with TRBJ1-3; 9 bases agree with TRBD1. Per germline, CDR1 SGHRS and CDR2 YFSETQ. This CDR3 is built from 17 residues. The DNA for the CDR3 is TGCGCCAGCAGCGAGGACAGGGGTGCCGACTCTGGAAATACCATATATTTT. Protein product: CASSEDRGADSGNTIYF.

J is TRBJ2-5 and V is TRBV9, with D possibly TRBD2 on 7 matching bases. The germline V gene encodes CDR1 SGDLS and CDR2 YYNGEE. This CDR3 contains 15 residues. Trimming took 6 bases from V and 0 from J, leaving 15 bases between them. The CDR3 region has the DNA TGTGCCAGCACCCGAGGGGGGGCCAACCAAGAGACCCAGTACTTC. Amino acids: CASTRGGANQETQYF.

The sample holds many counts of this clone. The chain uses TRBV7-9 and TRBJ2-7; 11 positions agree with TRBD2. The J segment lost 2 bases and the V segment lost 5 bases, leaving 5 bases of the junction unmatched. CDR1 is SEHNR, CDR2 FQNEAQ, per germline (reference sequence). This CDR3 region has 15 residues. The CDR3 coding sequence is TGTGCCAGCAGCCCGGGACTAGCGGAACCCTACGAGCAGTACTTC. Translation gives CASSPGLAEPYEQYF.

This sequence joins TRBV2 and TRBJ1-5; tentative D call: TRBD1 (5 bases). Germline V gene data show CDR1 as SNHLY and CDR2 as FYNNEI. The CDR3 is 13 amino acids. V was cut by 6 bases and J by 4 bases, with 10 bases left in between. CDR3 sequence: CASRPGTNQPQHF. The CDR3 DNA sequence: TGTGCCAGCAGACCCGGGACTAATCAGCCCCAGCATTTT.

CDR3 loop: CASSFSYEQYF. The CDR3 nucleotides read TGTGCCAGCTCCTTTTCCTACGAGCAGTACTTC. V gene TRBV12-3 or TRBV12-4 combines with J gene TRBJ2-7; D call uncertain. Trimming removed 8 bases at V and 1 base at J, with 6 bases between. The CDR3 has 11 residues.

CDR3 DNA sequence: TGTGCCAGCAGTCCTATTTACCCCGACAGGGTCTACGAGCAGTACGTC. It specifies CASSPIYPDRVYEQYV. The chain couples TRBV28 to TRBJ2-7; TRBD1 matches at 7 bases. The junction had 13 bases not matched to a gene; V was cut back by 5 bases and J by 3 bases. This CDR3 is 16 amino acids long. Germline loops: CDR1 MDHEN, CDR2 SYDVKM.

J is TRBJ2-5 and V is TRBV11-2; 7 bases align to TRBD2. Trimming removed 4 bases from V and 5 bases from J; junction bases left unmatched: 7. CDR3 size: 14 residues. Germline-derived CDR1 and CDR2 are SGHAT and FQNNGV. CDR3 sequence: CASSSGLGSETQYF. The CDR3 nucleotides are TGTGCCAGCAGCTCCGGACTAGGGAGTGAGACCCAGTACTTC.

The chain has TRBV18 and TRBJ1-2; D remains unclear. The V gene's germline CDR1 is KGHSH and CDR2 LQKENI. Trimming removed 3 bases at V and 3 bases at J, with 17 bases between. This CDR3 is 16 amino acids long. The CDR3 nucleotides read TGTGCCAGCTCACCCTCTCTTACCCAACTTGACTATGGCTACACCTTC. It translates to CASSPSLTQLDYGYTF.

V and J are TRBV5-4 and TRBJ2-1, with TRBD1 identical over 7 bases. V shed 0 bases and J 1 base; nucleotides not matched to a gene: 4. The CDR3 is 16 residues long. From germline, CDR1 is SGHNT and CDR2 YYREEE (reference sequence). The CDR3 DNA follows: TGTGCCAGCAGCTTGGGAGGGGGCAGGTCCTACAATGAGCAGTTCTTC. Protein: CASSLGGGRSYNEQFF.

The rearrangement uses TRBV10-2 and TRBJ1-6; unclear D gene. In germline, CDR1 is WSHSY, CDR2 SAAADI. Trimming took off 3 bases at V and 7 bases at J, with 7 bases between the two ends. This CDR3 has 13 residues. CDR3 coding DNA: TGCGCCAGCAGTGACGAGGCGAATTCACCCCTCCACTTT. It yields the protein CASSDEANSPLHF.

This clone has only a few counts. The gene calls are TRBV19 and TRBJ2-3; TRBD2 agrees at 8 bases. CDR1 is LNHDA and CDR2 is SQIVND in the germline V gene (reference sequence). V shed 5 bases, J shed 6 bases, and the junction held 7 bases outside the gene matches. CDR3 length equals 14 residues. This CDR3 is CASSRSGDWDTQYF. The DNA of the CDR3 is TGTGCCAGTAGTCGTAGCGGGGACTGGGATACGCAGTATTTT.

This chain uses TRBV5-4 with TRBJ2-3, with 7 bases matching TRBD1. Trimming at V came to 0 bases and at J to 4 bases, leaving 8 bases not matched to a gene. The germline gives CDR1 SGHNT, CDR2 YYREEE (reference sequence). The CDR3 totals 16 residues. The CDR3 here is CASSLEGGKRSDTQYF. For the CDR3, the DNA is TGTGCCAGCAGCTTGGAAGGGGGCAAGAGATCAGATACGCAGTATTTT.

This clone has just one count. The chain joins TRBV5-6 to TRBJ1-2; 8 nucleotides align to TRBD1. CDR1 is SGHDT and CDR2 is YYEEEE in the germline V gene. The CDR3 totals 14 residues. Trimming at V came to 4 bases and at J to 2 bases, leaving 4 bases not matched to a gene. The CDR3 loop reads CASSPGTGNYGYTF. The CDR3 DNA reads TGTGCCAGCAGCCCCGGGACAGGAAACTATGGCTACACCTTC.

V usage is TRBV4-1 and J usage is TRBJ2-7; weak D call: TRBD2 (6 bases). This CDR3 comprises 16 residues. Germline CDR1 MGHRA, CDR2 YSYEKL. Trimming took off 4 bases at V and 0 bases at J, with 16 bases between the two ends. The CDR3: CASSPGPGESSYEQYV. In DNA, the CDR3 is TGCGCCAGCAGCCCCGGACCGGGGGAAAGCTCCTACGAGCAGTACGTC.